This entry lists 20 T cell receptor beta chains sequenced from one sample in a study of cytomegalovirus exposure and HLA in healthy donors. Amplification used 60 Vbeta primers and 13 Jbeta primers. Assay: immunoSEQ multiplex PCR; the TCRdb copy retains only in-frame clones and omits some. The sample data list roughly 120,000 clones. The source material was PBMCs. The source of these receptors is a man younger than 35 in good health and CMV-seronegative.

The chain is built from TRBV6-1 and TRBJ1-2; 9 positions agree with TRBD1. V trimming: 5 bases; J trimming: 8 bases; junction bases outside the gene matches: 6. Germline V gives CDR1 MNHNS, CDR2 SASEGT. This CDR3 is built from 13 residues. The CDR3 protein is CASSRDRVNGYTF. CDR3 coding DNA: TGTGCCAGCAGTAGGGACAGGGTAAACGGCTACACCTTC.

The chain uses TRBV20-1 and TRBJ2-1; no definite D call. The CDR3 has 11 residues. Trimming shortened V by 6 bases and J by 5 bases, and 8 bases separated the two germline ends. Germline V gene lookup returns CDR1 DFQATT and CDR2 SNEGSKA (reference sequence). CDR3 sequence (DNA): TGCAGTGCCCCGATAGACAATGAGCAGTTCTTC. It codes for CSAPIDNEQFF.

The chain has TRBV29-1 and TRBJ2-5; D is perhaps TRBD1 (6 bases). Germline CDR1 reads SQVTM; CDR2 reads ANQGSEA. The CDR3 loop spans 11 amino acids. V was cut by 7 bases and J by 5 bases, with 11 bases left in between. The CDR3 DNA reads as TGCAGCGGGACAGATTGGGAGACCCAGTACTTC. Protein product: CSGTDWETQYF.

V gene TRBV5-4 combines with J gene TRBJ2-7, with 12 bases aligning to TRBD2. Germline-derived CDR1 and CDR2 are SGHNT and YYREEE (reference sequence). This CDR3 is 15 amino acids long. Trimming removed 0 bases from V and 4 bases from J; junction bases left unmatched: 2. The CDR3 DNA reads TGTGCCAGCAGCTTGGGACTAGCGGGAGTTTACGAGCAGTACTTC. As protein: CASSLGLAGVYEQYF.

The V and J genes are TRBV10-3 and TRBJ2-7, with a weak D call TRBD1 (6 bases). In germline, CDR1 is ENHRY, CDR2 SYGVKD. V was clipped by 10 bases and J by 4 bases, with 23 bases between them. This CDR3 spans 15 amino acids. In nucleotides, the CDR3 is TGTGCCACTACACTCACGACAGGAGAGTCGTACGAGCAGTACTTC. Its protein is CATTLTTGESYEQYF.

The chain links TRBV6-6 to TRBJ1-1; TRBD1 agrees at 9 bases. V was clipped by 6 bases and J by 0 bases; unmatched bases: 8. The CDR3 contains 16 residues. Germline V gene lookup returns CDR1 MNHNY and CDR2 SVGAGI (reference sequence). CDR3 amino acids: CASSPGTGLMNTEAFF. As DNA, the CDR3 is TGTGCCAGCAGCCCCGGGACAGGGTTGATGAACACTGAAGCTTTCTTT.

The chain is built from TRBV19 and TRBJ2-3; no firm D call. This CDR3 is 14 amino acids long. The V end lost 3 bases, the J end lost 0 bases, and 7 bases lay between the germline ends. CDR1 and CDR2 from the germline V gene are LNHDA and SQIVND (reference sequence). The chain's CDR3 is CASSIQASTDTQYF. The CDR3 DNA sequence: TGTGCCAGTAGTATCCAGGCTAGCACAGATACGCAGTATTTT.

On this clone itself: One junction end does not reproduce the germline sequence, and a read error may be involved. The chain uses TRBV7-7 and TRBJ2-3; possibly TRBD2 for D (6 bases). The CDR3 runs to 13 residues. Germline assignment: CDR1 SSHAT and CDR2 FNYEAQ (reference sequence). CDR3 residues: CASSLAGRGAQYF. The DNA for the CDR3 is TGTGCTAGCAGCTTAGCTGGGCGGGGAGCGCAGTATTTT.

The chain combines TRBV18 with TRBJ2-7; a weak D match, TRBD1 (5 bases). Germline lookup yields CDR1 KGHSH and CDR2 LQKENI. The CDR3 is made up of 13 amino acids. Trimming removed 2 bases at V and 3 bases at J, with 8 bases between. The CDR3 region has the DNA TGTGCCAGCTCACCAGCCAGGGACTACGAGCAGTACTTC. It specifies CASSPARDYEQYF.

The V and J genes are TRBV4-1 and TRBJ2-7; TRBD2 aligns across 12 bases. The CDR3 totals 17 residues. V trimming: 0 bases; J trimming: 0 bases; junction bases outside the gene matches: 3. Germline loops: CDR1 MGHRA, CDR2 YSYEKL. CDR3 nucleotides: TGCGCCAGCAGCCAAGACCCACTAGCGGGAGGCTCCTACGAGCAGTACTTC. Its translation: CASSQDPLAGGSYEQYF.

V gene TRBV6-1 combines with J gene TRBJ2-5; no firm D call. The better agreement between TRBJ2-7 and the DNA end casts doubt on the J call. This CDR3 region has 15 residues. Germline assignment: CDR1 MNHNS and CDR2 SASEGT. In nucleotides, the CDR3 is TGTGCCAGCAGTCGATCGGCAGGCGCGACGTACGAGCAGTACTTC. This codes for CASSRSAGATYEQYF.

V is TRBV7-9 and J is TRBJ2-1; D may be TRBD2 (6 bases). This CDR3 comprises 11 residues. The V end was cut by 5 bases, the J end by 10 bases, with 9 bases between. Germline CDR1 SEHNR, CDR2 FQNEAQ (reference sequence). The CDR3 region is CASSRGDEQFF. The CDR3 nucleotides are TGTGCCAGCAGCCGCGGGGACGAGCAGTTCTTC.

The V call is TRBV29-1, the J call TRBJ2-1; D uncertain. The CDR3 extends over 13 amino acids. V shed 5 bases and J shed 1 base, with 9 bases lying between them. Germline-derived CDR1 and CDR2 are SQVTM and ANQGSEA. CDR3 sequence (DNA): TGCAGCGTTCTAACGGAGTCCTACAATGAGCAGTTCTTC. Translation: CSVLTESYNEQFF.

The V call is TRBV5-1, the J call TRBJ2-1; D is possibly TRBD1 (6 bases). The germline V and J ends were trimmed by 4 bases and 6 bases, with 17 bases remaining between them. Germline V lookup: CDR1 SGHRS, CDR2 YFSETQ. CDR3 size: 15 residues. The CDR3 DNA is TGCGCCAGCAGCGGAAGGACAGTTCCAGGCAATGAGCAGTTCTTC. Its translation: CASSGRTVPGNEQFF.

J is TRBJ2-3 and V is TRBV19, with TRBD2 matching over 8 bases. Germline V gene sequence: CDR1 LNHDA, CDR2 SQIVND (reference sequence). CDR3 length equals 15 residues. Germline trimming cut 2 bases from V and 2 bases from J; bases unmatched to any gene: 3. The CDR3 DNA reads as TGTGCCAGTAGTATACTAGCGGGCCTCACAGATACGCAGTATTTT. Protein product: CASSILAGLTDTQYF.

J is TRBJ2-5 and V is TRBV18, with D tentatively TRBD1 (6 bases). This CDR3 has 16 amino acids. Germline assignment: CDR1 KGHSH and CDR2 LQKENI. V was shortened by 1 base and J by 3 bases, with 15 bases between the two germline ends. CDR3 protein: CASSPLPGASKETQYF. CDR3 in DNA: TGTGCCAGCTCACCACTCCCAGGGGCTAGCAAAGAGACCCAGTACTTC. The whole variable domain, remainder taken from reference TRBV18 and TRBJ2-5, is NAGVMQNPRHLVRRRGQEARLRCSPMKGHSHVYWYRQLPEEGLKFMVYLQKENIIDESGMPKERFSAEFPKEGPSILRIQQVVRGDSAAYFCASSPLPGASKETQYFGPGTRLLVL.

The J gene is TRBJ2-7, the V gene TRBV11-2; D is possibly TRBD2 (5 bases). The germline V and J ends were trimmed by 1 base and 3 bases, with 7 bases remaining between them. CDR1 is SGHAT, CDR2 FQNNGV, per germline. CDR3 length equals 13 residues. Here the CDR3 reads CASSLVSGYEQYF. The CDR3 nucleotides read TGTGCCAGCAGCTTAGTGAGCGGCTACGAGCAGTACTTC.

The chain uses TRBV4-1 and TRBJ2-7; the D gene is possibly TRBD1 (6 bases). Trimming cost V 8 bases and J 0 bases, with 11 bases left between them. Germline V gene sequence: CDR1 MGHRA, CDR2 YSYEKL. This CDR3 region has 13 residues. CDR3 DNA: TGCGCCAGCTCAACAGGGTTCTCCTACGAGCAGTACTTC. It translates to CASSTGFSYEQYF.

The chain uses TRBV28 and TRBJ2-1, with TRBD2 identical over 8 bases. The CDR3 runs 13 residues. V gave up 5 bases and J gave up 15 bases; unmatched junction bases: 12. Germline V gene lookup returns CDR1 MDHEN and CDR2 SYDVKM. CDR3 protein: CASSPNGVAGTFF. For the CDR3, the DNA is TGTGCCAGCAGTCCCAATGGGGTAGCGGGAACGTTCTTC.

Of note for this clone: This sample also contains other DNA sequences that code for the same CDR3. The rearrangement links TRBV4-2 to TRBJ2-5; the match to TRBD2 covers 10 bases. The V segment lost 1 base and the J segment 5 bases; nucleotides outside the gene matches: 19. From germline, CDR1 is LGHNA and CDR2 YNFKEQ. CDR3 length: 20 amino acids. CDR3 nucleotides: TGTGCCAGCAGCCAAGTTTCGGGGCTTTGGACTAGCGGAGGGACGGAGACCCAGTACTTC. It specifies CASSQVSGLWTSGGTETQYF.